This T cell receptor beta chain was observed in a study of long-term antiretroviral therapy in people with HIV. The CDR3 sequence is 17 residues long. The ends lost 1 base at V and 0 bases at J; junction bases unmatched: 9. It was version v3.0 of the immunoSEQ assay that was run at survey level. Repertoires were generated with immunoSEQ multiplex PCR, while TCRdb's copy carries only in-frame clones and drops some. The sample lists approximately 22,000 clones, less than 85% occurring once. The material sequenced was unsorted PBMCs, taken 0.5 years before starting antiretroviral therapy. The sequence was collected from a middle-aged man with HIV. This chain connects TRBV5-3 to TRBJ1-1; TRBD1 aligns across 7 bases. TRBV5-3 is filed as an ORF, its function uncertain. The CDR3: CARSLKLPGTVNTEAFF. The CDR3 nucleotides are TGTGCCAGAAGCTTGAAATTACCCGGGACAGTGAACACTGAAGCTTTCTTT.